This T cell receptor beta chain stems from a study of T cell responses to AZD1222 COVID-19 vaccine (dated by TCRdb to the early 2020s). For context, the study as a whole: A total of 230 to 250 trial participants underwent TCR sequencing, of whom about 210 received two doses of AZD1222 and some 26 received two doses of the MenACWY control vaccine. Trial participants were enrolled by age into subgroups of 18-55, 56-69 and 70-plus years, and around 150, 28 and 57 TCR-sequenced participants, respectively, were included in these subgroups. General study outcomes and caveats: Only five to seven AZD1222 recipients were SARS-CoV-2 seropositive at baseline, limiting conclusions about previously exposed vaccinees. In the small 56-69-year group, the increase in depth fell short of significance, most likely because of low power. Most participants were white British and females outnumbered males, and the authors suggested that clonal diversity may have been underestimated. Reportedly, close to half of the unique spike-specific TCRs recognized epitopes lying outside the regions that are mutated in the B.1.351 and B.1.1.7 variants. Because no samples from the day 14 peak response were available, repertoires could be characterized only after the peak T cell response. After two AZD1222 doses, both the breadth and the depth of spike-specific TCRs were significantly higher than at day 0 and than in MenACWY recipients. CD4 TCRs associated with the vaccine covered the entire spike protein, and the dominant responses were in regions 160-218 and 743-854.

The CDR3 regions of human TCRbeta chains were analyzed by immunosequencing. The paper's data handling went like this. Repertoire TCRs were matched against a reference library of SARS-CoV-2-specific TCRs generated with the MIRA antigen-specificity platform. Breadth was defined as the fraction of unique TCRs that were SARS-CoV-2-associated. Depth was defined as the fraction of total T cells that were SARS-CoV-2-associated. Using the MIRA data, each spike-specific TCR was assigned both to the spike region to which the TCR was reactive and to a CD4 or CD8 class. Log10-transformed breadth and depth values were compared by one-way ANOVA with Sidak's multiple comparisons tests. In its TCRdb copy, this immuneACCESS table keeps in-frame sequences only and misses some clones. Where compared with another copy, unresolved V genes explain less than half of these, and the others have no known cause. V and J calls and clone size are copied from that table; D and trimming were computed from the DNA. This sample lists approximately 140,000 clones; under 95% were detected once. The ten most abundant clones make up approximately 3.4% of the sample.

The meaning of the sample's time point label: about 28 days (+/-7) after the second vaccine dose. AZD1222 recipients with second doses at about 4 weeks or about 12 weeks were pooled, because spike-specific TCR depth and breadth did not differ between schedules. The vaccinee samples were drawn from two UK trials, COV001 and COV002, one of which was a single-blind randomized controlled phase 2/3 trial testing AZD1222 (ChAdOx1 nCoV-19) in healthy adults. For TCRbeta chain sequencing, PBMC samples from trial participants were taken at day 0 and at day 28 after the second dose. With respect to this clone: Its target antigen remains unknown. The record has no base qualities; no much larger clone is one base away.

The receptor comes from an adult who received the AZD1222 COVID-19 vaccine. The specimen comprised peripheral blood, sampled 28 days after the second AZD1222 dose.

The CDR3 reads CASSRTATNYGYTF. The nucleotides read TGTGCCAGCAGTCGGACAGCCACAAACTATGGCTACACCTTC. Here the chain combines TRBV2 and TRBJ1-2; TRBD1 is possibly the D segment (6 matching bases). At the junction V is shortened by 5 bases and J by 2 bases, with 12 bases in between. As encoded in the germline V gene, CDR1 is SNHLY while CDR2 is FYNNEI. From the cysteine up to the phenylalanine, the CDR3 has a length of 14 residues. The read is trimmed to its CDR3 DNA, 42 bases read in frame from base 1. Here the CDR3 is joined to the reference TRBV2 and TRBJ1-2 genes, and the full variable domain is: EPEVTQTPSHQVTQMGQEVILRCVPISNHLYFYWYRQILGQKVEFLVSFYNNEISEKSEIFDDQFSVERPDGSNFTLKIRSTKLEDSAMYFCASSRTATNYGYTFGSGTRLTVV.